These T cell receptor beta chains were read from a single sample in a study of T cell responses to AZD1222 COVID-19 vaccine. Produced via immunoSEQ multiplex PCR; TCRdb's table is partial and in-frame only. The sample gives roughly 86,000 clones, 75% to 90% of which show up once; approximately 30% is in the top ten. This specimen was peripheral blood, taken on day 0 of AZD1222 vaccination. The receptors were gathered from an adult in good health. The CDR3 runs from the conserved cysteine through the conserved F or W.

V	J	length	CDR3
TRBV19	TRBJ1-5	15	CASSMPGRRNQPQHF
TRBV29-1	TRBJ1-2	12	CSARLAVTGYTF
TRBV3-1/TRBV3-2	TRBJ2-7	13	CASRGGIGYEQYF
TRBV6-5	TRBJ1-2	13	CASRNRGRDGYTF
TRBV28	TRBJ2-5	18	CASNTGFVQGGIQETQYF
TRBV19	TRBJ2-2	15	CASSRQQGPTGELFF
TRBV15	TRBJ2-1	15	CATSRRETSGNEQFF
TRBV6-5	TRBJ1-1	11	CASKINTEAFF
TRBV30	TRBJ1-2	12	CAWIEGGYGYTF
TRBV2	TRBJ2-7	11	CASSAYYEQYF
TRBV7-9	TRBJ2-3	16	CASSLTPSGRRDTQYF
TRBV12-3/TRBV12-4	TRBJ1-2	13	CASSLKDSSGYTF
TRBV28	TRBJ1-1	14	CAPPPGTVNTEAFF
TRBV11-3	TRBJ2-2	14	CASSRLSSTGELFF
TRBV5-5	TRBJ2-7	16	CASSFARGRGVYEQYF
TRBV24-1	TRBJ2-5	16	CATSEDRTGGFETQYF
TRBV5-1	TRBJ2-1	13	CASSLVEKGEQFF
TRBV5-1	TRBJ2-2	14	CASSLVGGSGELFF
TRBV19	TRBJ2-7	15	CASSKRKDNSYEQYF
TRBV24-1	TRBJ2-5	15	CATSDPRDSQETQYF
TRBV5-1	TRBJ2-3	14	CASSFGGNTDTQYF
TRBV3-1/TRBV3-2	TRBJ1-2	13	CASSLGMRHGYTF
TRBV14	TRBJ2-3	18	CASSQVIPRTHLSDTQYF
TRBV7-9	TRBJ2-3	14	CASSLNRGQDTQYF
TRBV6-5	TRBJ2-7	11	CASWERDEQYF
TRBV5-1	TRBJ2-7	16	CASSLAGTAILYEQYF
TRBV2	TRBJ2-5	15	CASEGVREGRETQYF
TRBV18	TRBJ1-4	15	CASSPALETNEKLFF
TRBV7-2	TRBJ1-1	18	CASSSQSGTGYWGTEAFF
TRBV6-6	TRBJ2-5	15	CASSFYSGTQETQYF
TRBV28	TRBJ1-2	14	CASRTGRLNYGYTF
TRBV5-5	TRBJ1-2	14	CASSLITVTYGYTF
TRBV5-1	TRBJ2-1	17	CASSLAGRTLRYNEQFF
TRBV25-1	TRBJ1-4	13	CASRGGGNEKLFF
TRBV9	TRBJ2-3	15	CASSVASPEADTQYF
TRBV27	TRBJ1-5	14	CASSIDNSNQPQHF